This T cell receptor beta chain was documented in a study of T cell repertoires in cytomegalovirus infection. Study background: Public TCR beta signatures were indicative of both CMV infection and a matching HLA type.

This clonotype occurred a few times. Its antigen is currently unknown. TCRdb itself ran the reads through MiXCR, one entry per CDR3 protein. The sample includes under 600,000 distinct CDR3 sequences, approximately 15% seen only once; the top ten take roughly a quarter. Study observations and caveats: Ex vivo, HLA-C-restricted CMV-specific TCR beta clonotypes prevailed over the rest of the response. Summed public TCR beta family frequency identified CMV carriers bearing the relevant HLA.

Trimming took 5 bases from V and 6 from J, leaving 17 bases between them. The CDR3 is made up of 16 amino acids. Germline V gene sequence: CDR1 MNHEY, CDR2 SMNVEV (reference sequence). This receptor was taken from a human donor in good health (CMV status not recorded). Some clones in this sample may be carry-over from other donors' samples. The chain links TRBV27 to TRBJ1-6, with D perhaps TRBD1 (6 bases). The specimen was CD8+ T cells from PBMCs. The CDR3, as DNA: TGTGCCAGCAGTCCCATTTGGGGGGGCACTAATTCACCCCTCCACTTT. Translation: CASSPIWGGTNSPLHF.